The sequence of this T cell receptor beta chain was determined in a study of cytomegalovirus exposure and HLA in healthy donors. Turning to the study itself: Drawn from HLA-typed donors, tens of millions of unique TCRs were held in an early data release.

Vbeta (60) and Jbeta (13) primers were used in the PCR. Clones were read by immunoSEQ multiplex PCR, and TCRdb kept only the in-frame ones, dropping some. The data include approximately 79,000 clones; the top ten clones carry 4% to 5.5%. Study-level results: In a later analysis, a missense DCLRE1C variant was linked to TCR beta V- and J-gene trimming. TCR beta V segments were, for the most part, productive about 87% or about 30% of the time in an earlier analysis.

Comment on this clone: As yet, its antigen is unknown.

CDR1 is SGHRS and CDR2 is YFSETQ in the germline V gene. V shed 0 bases, J shed 0 bases, and the junction held 8 bases outside the gene matches. There are 19 residues in the CDR3. Healthy bone marrow donors formed the donor group. The sample consisted of PBMCs. The TCR comes from a middle-aged man in good health and CMV-seronegative. The rearrangement uses TRBV5-1 and TRBJ2-1, with 11 nucleotides matching TRBD2. The CDR3 DNA reads as TGCGCCAGCAGCTTGGTACTAGCGGGGGCCAAATACTCCTACAATGAGCAGTTCTTC. It translates to CASSLVLAGAKYSYNEQFF.